The rows below give T cell receptor beta chains drawn from one sample of a study of control samples from healthy donors and cancer patients. TCRdb keeps only in-frame clones here, not all; method: immunoSEQ multiplex PCR. The sample lists 60,000 to 100,000 clones, about 88% occurring once. The sample comprised blood. Receptors originate from a man between 50 and 59 years old in good health. Both conserved end residues are trimmed from each CDR3.

J	V	CDR3
TRBJ1-5	TRBV5-1	ASSLGGGLTFNQPQH
TRBJ1-4	TRBV6-1	ASQAPATNEKLF
TRBJ1-1	TRBV19	ASSINLYRGRTEAF
TRBJ2-3	TRBV2	ASTLGTGSYTQY
TRBJ2-3	TRBV10-3	AISQGGPEGDTQY
TRBJ1-5	TRBV23-1	ASITHSNQPQH
TRBJ2-2	TRBV5-5	ASSLRPSGELF
TRBJ2-7	TRBV4-2	ASSQGAFSRDEQY
TRBJ1-5	TRBV5-8	ASSLGERAPQH
TRBJ1-5	TRBV6-5	ASGRDRGLQPQH
TRBJ1-2	TRBV6-5	ASSTPGRFWGYT
TRBJ1-2	TRBV2	ASRGQGGNYGYT
TRBJ1-2	TRBV10-3	AISDSAFNYGYT
TRBJ1-4	TRBV6-2/TRBV6-3	ASSYHRDRDHVNEKLF
TRBJ1-2	TRBV5-4	ASSPKSTNYGYT
TRBJ1-2	TRBV6-5	ASSLGGSPGYT
TRBJ2-4	TRBV6-5	ASRQGRPQNIQY
TRBJ1-1	TRBV19	ASILGPEAF
TRBJ2-2	TRBV27	ASSLQGITGELF
TRBJ1-1	TRBV7-9	ASSAGQGATEAF
TRBJ1-2	TRBV27	ASSLNRGNYGYT
TRBJ2-7	TRBV30	AWSEGRRFEQY
TRBJ2-2	TRBV5-1	ASSLRASGGTYTGELF
TRBJ1-1	TRBV19	ASRVSAGGTEAF
TRBJ2-1	TRBV4-2	ASSQDNGGGYNEQF
TRBJ2-3	TRBV4-1	ASSRLSQGNGGGTDTQY
TRBJ2-5	TRBV13	ASSPRTWEETQY
TRBJ2-2	TRBV30	AWMKGPGELF
TRBJ1-6	TRBV9	ASSVATGRAGSYNSPLH
TRBJ2-7	TRBV7-9	ASSADHRGQQY
TRBJ2-7	TRBV3-1/TRBV3-2	ASTPGTPYEQY
TRBJ2-3	TRBV6-2/TRBV6-3	ASSYSGDTDTQY
TRBJ2-1	TRBV7-9	ASNPGGGYNEQF
TRBJ2-7	TRBV18	ASSLTEGYEQY
TRBJ1-6	TRBV13	ASSLYGAGTGSPLH